The entry below gives a single T cell receptor (beta chain) sequence along with its context. Its antigen is undetermined. The CDR3 covers 17 residues. With V trimmed by 0 bases and J by 0 bases, 7 bases remained unmatched. Germline loops: CDR1 SGHRS, CDR2 YFSETQ. These data come from a study of cytomegalovirus exposure and HLA in healthy donors. Study conclusions and caveats: Follow-up analysis later connected one missense variant in DCLRE1C with trimming of TCR beta V- and J-genes. In a later analysis, most CMV-associated TCR beta chains appeared HLA-restricted. Published work reported that the classifier diagnosed cytomegalovirus status with high specificity and sensitivity.

A multiplex PCR was run with 60 Vbeta primers and 13 Jbeta primers. Assay used: immunoSEQ multiplex PCR; TCRdb lists only in-frame clones, some missing. The sample shows 85,000 to 100,000 clones, roughly 83% of them seen only once. The chain has TRBV5-1 and TRBJ2-3; 7 positions match TRBD2. What was sequenced was PBMCs. This clonotype originated in a male donor in good health and CMV-seropositive. The CDR3 DNA reads as TGCGCCAGCAGCTTGGTGGGGCGGGGGTCTAGCACAGATACGCAGTATTTT. Its translation is CASSLVGRGSSTDTQYF.